The TCR beta chain under discussion was sequenced for a study of blood T cells in healthy people across ages. Findings and caveats of the study: Older age went with lower TCR beta diversity per million T cells, in a roughly linear way. Naive CD4+ cells and diversity were both higher in long-lived donors than in aged donors. Naive T cell percentage showed a strong correlation with the diversity of TCR beta.

With a J-beta primer mix and a sample-barcoded 5' primer, a second PCR ran 7 to 11 cycles. TCRdb used MiXCR to reprocess the 5' RACE reads, holding one entry per CDR3 protein. The table shows 780,000 or so distinct CDR3 sequences, with just over 55% occurring only once. With regard to this clonotype: The antigen is undetermined.

Sequencing was done on a sample of blood. The clonotype was recovered from a man aged 35 to 55 in good health.

The CDR3 DNA reads as TGCAGTGCTCTCCAACTAGCGGGGGGGTACAATGAGCAGTTCTTC. Protein product: CSALQLAGGYNEQFF. J is TRBJ2-1 and V is TRBV20-1; 13 bases map to TRBD2. CDR1 and CDR2 from the germline V gene are DFQATT and SNEGSKA (reference sequence). The CDR3 spans 15 residues. Trimming took 5 bases from V and 4 from J; bases not matched to a gene: 5.